Below are 20 T cell receptor beta chains sequenced from a single sample in a study of shared T cell receptors in the human thymus. Profiled with immunoSEQ multiplex PCR; TCRdb holds only in-frame clones, not every one. The table records hundreds of thousands of clones, more than 70% of them present only once. The same sample was also used in a study of human thymus T cells.

Sequencing used thymocytes. The origin of the receptors is a boy in the first two years of life with a congenital heart defect.

To note about this clone: Other DNA sequences in the same sample also yield this CDR3. The chain links TRBV15 to TRBJ1-6; D uncertain. The CDR3 spans 17 residues. V shed 0 bases and J shed 1 base, with 10 bases lying between them. CDR1 LNHNV and CDR2 YYDKDF come from the germline V gene (reference sequence). CDR3 residues: CATSRDPQRSYNSPLHF. CDR3 nucleotide sequence: TGTGCCACCAGCAGAGATCCCCAGAGGTCCTATAATTCACCCCTCCACTTT.

Here the CDR3 reads CASSPKQGALRGANVLTF. The CDR3 DNA reads TGTGCCAGCAGCCCAAAACAGGGGGCGCTGAGAGGGGCCAACGTCCTGACTTTC. V is TRBV5-8 and J is TRBJ2-6, with TRBD1 matching 9 bases. J was trimmed by 4 bases and V by 4 bases; bases with no gene match: 12. The CDR3 sequence is 18 residues long. Germline V gene lookup returns CDR1 SGHTS and CDR2 YDEGEE.

The rearrangement joins TRBV18 to TRBJ1-3; 9 bases fit TRBD1. The V gene's germline CDR1 is KGHSH and CDR2 LQKENI. Trimming took 3 bases from V and 2 from J; bases not matched to a gene: 5. The CDR3 contains 16 residues. CDR3 residues: CASSPDRDRAGNTIYF. In DNA, the CDR3 is TGTGCCAGCTCACCCGACCGGGACAGGGCTGGAAACACCATATATTTT.

The chain carries TRBV10-1 and TRBJ2-3; 7 bases are shared with TRBD1. The CDR3 length is 15 residues. Germline CDR1 reads WNHNN; CDR2 reads SYGVQD (reference sequence). The trim removed 3 bases at V and 3 bases at J, leaving 6 bases unmatched. The CDR3 protein is CASSEIRGWTDTQYF. The CDR3 region has the DNA TGCGCCAGCAGTGAAATCAGGGGGTGGACAGATACGCAGTATTTT.

This clone was recorded only once. The chain uses TRBV19 and TRBJ2-1; D gene ambiguous. The ends were cut back, 1 base at V and 0 bases at J, with 7 bases in the middle. CDR3 length: 15 amino acids. Germline CDR1 and CDR2: LNHDA and SQIVND (reference sequence). The CDR3 sequence: CASSIGPVSYNEQFF. The CDR3 coding sequence is TGTGCCAGTAGTATAGGGCCAGTCTCCTACAATGAGCAGTTCTTC.

V gene TRBV2 combines with J gene TRBJ2-7; TRBD1 agrees at 8 bases. The CDR3 is made up of 15 amino acids. V dropped 8 bases and J dropped 6; count of bases not matched to a gene: 15. In germline, CDR1 is SNHLY, CDR2 FYNNEI. DNA for the CDR3: TGTGCCAGCCATGGCAAGACAGGGGAGAGGGGCGAGCAGTACTTC. Protein product: CASHGKTGERGEQYF.

The chain combines TRBV25-1 with TRBJ1-2, with 10 bases aligning to TRBD1. The germline V gene has CDR1 MGHDK and CDR2 SYGVNS. V shed 2 bases, J shed 7 bases, and the junction held 13 bases outside the gene matches. CDR3 size: 17 residues. The CDR3 DNA reads TGTGCCAGCAGTGAAGGTCGTGGTAACGGACAGGGGGGTGGCTACACCTTC. This translates into CASSEGRGNGQGGGYTF.

The count of this clone is one. The chain joins TRBV4-2 to TRBJ2-2; 8 bases are a match to TRBD2. The CDR3 length is 14 residues. CDR1 is LGHNA and CDR2 is YNFKEQ in the germline V gene. Trimming removed 1 base from V and 6 bases from J; junction bases left unmatched: 1. The CDR3 region is CASSQVGGAGELFF. CDR3 sequence (DNA): TGTGCCAGCAGCCAAGTCGGGGGGGCCGGGGAGCTGTTTTTT.

The J gene is TRBJ2-7, the V gene TRBV7-4; 10 nucleotides agree with TRBD1. J was trimmed by 3 bases and V by 2 bases; bases with no gene match: 13. The length of the CDR3 is 18 residues. The V gene's germline CDR1 is SGHVT and CDR2 SQSDAQ. In DNA form, the CDR3 reads TGTGCCAGCAGCTTATCCCCCATGACAGGGGGCAAGGACTACGAGCAGTACTTC. Translation: CASSLSPMTGGKDYEQYF.

This sequence joins TRBV6-6 and TRBJ1-6; possibly TRBD1 for D (6 bases). V was shortened by 2 bases and J by 11 bases, with 16 bases between the two germline ends. The germline V gene encodes CDR1 MNHNY and CDR2 SVGAGI (reference sequence). This CDR3 spans 15 amino acids. CDR3 residues: CASSYPREQGPPLHF. The CDR3, as DNA: TGTGCCAGCAGTTACCCCCGGGAACAGGGTCCACCCCTCCACTTT.

The V call is TRBV7-6, the J call TRBJ2-3, with 9 bases fitting TRBD2. Germline-derived CDR1 and CDR2 are SGHVS and FNYEAQ. J lost 4 bases, V lost 6 bases, and 11 bases had no gene match. This CDR3 region has 16 residues. CDR3: CASSSVAGAIADTQYF. The CDR3 coding sequence is TGTGCCAGCAGTTCAGTAGCGGGAGCGATCGCAGATACGCAGTATTTT.

The chain carries TRBV15 and TRBJ2-7; D gene uncertain. The V gene's germline CDR1 is LNHNV and CDR2 YYDKDF (reference sequence). The CDR3 length is 16 residues. The germline V and J ends were trimmed by 4 bases and 5 bases, with 21 bases remaining between them. The CDR3 coding sequence is TGTGCCACCAGCACCCAAATCCCGGTCATGCATGACGAGCAGTACTTC. Translating gives CATSTQIPVMHDEQYF.

This chain links TRBV5-1 with TRBJ2-5, with 9 positions matching TRBD1. V gave up 0 bases and J gave up 1 base; unmatched junction bases: 4. This CDR3 is built from 16 residues. Germline CDR1 SGHRS, CDR2 YFSETQ. CDR3 bases: TGCGCCAGCAGCTTGGCGGGACAGGGCCTCCAAGAGACCCAGTACTTC. Its translation is CASSLAGQGLQETQYF.

The chain carries TRBV28 and TRBJ2-7; TRBD1 aligns across 8 bases. This CDR3 comprises 15 residues. V shed 1 base and J 6 bases; nucleotides not matched to a gene: 8. Germline CDR1 and CDR2: MDHEN and SYDVKM. CDR3 bases: TGTGCCAGCAGTTTATTCGGACAGGGAACCCCCGAGCAGTACTTC. Translation: CASSLFGQGTPEQYF.

For the CDR3, the DNA is TGTGCCAGCAGCCATCGAACACCCAGGGGGAGAACTGAAGCTTTCTTT. It specifies CASSHRTPRGRTEAFF. V is TRBV11-3 and J is TRBJ1-1; 7 bases line up with TRBD1. Trimming removed 5 bases from V and 5 bases from J; junction bases left unmatched: 14. The CDR3 sequence is 16 residues long. Germline V lookup: CDR1 SGHNT, CDR2 YENEEA. Variable domain in full (rest from reference TRBV11-3 and TRBJ1-1): EAGVVQSPRYKIIEKKQPVAFWCNPISGHNTLYWYLQNLGQGPELLIRYENEEAVDDSQLPKDRFSAERLKGVDSTLKIQPAELGDSAVYLCASSHRTPRGRTEAFFGQGTRLTVV.

The chain has TRBV10-3 and TRBJ2-5; D is undetermined. Gene TRBJ2-7 matches the end of the DNA better, so the J call may be wrong. This CDR3 contains 15 residues. CDR1 and CDR2 (germline): ENHRY, SYGVKD. This CDR3 is CAISGRESNHYEQYF. The CDR3 DNA follows: TGTGCCATCAGTGGGCGTGAATCAAACCACTACGAGCAGTACTTC.

This clone showed up just a few times. This sequence joins TRBV10-2 and TRBJ2-1; perhaps TRBD1 as D (5 bases). The V gene lost 3 bases and the J gene lost 6 bases, with 12 bases spanning the gap. The CDR3 totals 14 residues. Germline V CDR1 and CDR2: WSHSY, SAAADI. CDR3 loop: CASSEDSLSNEQFF. The CDR3 nucleotides read TGCGCCAGCAGTGAAGACAGTCTTAGCAATGAGCAGTTCTTC.

V and J are TRBV5-6 and TRBJ1-2, with D possibly TRBD1 on 6 matching bases. CDR1 and CDR2 (germline): SGHDT, YYEEEE. There are 14 residues in the CDR3. V lost 4 bases, J lost 2 bases, and 12 bases lay in between. The CDR3 nucleotides read TGTGCCAGCAGCCAAATTGGACAGAACTATGGCTACACCTTC. Its protein is CASSQIGQNYGYTF.

V gene TRBV4-3 combines with J gene TRBJ2-3; 9 nucleotides align to TRBD2. The CDR3 length is 17 residues. Germline V CDR1 and CDR2: LGHNA, YSLEER. V shed 0 bases and J 2 bases; nucleotides not matched to a gene: 6. In nucleotides, the CDR3 is TGCGCCAGCAGCCAAGAAGGCCTAGCGGGGACCACAGATACGCAGTATTTT. Its protein product is CASSQEGLAGTTDTQYF.

The table lists this clone with a count of one. V is TRBV14 and J is TRBJ1-3, with TRBD1 matching 10 bases. Germline assignment: CDR1 SGHDN and CDR2 FVKESK. Losses at the gene ends were 5 bases for V and 1 base for J; bases not matched to a gene: 11. The CDR3 loop spans 18 amino acids. This CDR3 reads CASSLPAGTGASGNTIYF. The CDR3 DNA sequence: TGTGCCAGCAGCTTACCTGCCGGGACAGGGGCTTCTGGAAACACCATATATTTT.